Given below is one T cell receptor (beta chain) in context. The data originate from a study of blood T cell repertoires in COVID-19. Whole-study context: PBMCs, B-cell-depleted T cells, or T cells provided the cDNA or gDNA that made up the material.

There are 15 residues in the CDR3. V was pared by 1 base and J by 5 bases, with 14 bases between. In germline, CDR1 is MGHRA, CDR2 YSYEKL. During active infection, Seattle patients enrolled and were then monitored through disease. Repertoires were generated with immunoSEQ multiplex PCR, while TCRdb's copy carries only in-frame clones and drops some. The sample has fewer than 70,000 clones, roughly 86% seen once. This clonotype was sampled from a man aged 40-55 years with COVID-19, enrolled during active disease. The genes are TRBV4-1 and TRBJ1-1; D remains ambiguous. The sample consisted of peripheral blood. The DNA for the CDR3 is TGCGCCAGCAGCCAAGGTGGAGCCGAATTTACTGAAGCTTTCTTT. Protein: CASSQGGAEFTEAFF.